Listed below are T cell receptor beta chains from one sample, sequenced in a study of OX40 agonist ivuxolimab in advanced cancers. Sequencing was performed with immunoSEQ multiplex PCR; in TCRdb, only in-frame clones are kept and a portion is missing. Of about 37,000 clones in the sample, about 85% are singletons; the top ten hold under 45%. Sequences were derived from CD4+ or CD8+ T cells sorted from blood, sampled in a trial of the OX40 agonist ivuxolimab. The receptors here all came from an adult with an advanced solid tumor such as melanoma, head and neck, liver or kidney cancer. Each CDR3 is given with its conserved first and last residue. Each record gives: CDR3 length, V gene, J gene, clone size, D gene, CDR3 protein, CDR3 DNA. A D gene is named only where the DNA matches it firmly. Only some rows state a clone size, as once, few, many or a class for expanded clones.

14	TRBV7-2	TRBJ2-7	-	-	CASSLSPGTYEQYF	TGTGCCAGCAGCTTAAGTCCTGGCACCTACGAGCAGTACTTC
15	TRBV4-1	TRBJ1-1	once	-	CASSQDGHGSSEAFF	TGCGCCAGCAGCCAAGACGGACATGGGAGCTCTGAAGCTTTCTTT
19	TRBV4-1	TRBJ2-3	-	TRBD1	CASSQDRQGRSTHTDTQYF	TGCGCCAGCAGCCAAGATCGACAGGGGCGGTCCACACACACAGATACGCAGTATTTT
15	TRBV6-6	TRBJ2-1	-	-	CASMNPGSSYNEQFF	TGTGCCAGCATGAACCCCGGGAGCTCCTACAATGAGCAGTTCTTC
15	TRBV7-9	TRBJ2-5	many	-	CASSPQTGQRETQYF	TGTGCCAGCAGCCCCCAGACAGGCCAGCGGGAGACCCAGTACTTC
13	TRBV6-5	TRBJ1-4	-	-	CASSESGERKLFF	TGTGCCAGCAGTGAGAGTGGGGAGCGAAAACTGTTTTTT
15	TRBV7-3	TRBJ2-3	-	TRBD2	CASSFSGPPTDTQYF	TGTGCCAGCAGCTTTAGCGGGCCTCCCACAGATACGCAGTATTTT
18	TRBV7-3	TRBJ2-3	-	-	CASSLSIGLEPGTDTQYF	TGTGCCAGCAGCTTAAGTATAGGGCTAGAGCCAGGCACAGATACGCAGTATTTT
15	TRBV14	TRBJ2-3	-	-	CASSQLTGQADTQYF	TGTGCCAGCAGCCAGTTAACAGGCCAAGCAGATACGCAGTATTTT
14	TRBV7-2	TRBJ1-2	once	-	CASSLASQVYGYTF	TGTGCCAGCAGCTTAGCGTCACAGGTCTATGGCTACACCTTC
13	TRBV7-3	TRBJ2-5	-	-	CASSFGEMSVQYF	TGTGCCAGCAGCTTCGGGGAAATGTCGGTGCAGTACTTC
13	TRBV6-4	TRBJ1-2	-	-	CASSGPNQLGYTF	TGTGCCAGCAGTGGGCCCAATCAACTGGGCTACACCTTC
15	TRBV6-1	TRBJ2-1	few	-	CASSEGGGEYNEQFF	TGTGCCAGCAGTGAAGGGGGCGGAGAGTACAATGAGCAGTTCTTC
13	TRBV7-2	TRBJ1-5	few	-	CASSRSPNQPQHF	TGTGCCAGCAGCCGGTCCCCCAATCAGCCCCAGCATTTT
13	TRBV6-1	TRBJ2-1	-	-	CANRGGSYNEQFF	TGTGCCAACAGGGGAGGGTCCTACAATGAGCAGTTCTTC
14	TRBV6-5	TRBJ1-2	-	-	CASSYSTGATGYTF	TGTGCCAGCAGTTACTCGACTGGGGCCACTGGCTACACCTTC
13	TRBV5-1	TRBJ1-1	few	-	CASSLQGGTEAFF	TGCGCCAGCAGCTTGCAGGGCGGGACTGAAGCTTTCTTT
12	TRBV19	TRBJ1-3	-	-	CASSTVGNTIYF	TGTGCCAGTAGTACCGTTGGAAACACCATATATTTT
16	TRBV5-1	TRBJ2-3	-	TRBD2	CASSNGLAGTTDTQYF	TGCGCCAGCAGCAACGGACTAGCGGGGACCACAGATACGCAGTATTTT
12	TRBV6-1	TRBJ2-3	-	-	CASSEATDTQYF	TGTGCCAGCAGTGAAGCGACCGATACGCAGTATTTT
18	TRBV4-1	TRBJ1-4	-	-	CASSQGSWGEVSNEKLFF	TGCGCCAGCAGCCAAGGCTCTTGGGGAGAGGTTTCTAATGAAAAACTGTTTTTT
16	TRBV29-1	TRBJ1-2	once	-	CSVEDLGGGGHYGYTF	TGCAGCGTTGAAGATCTTGGCGGAGGGGGGCACTATGGCTACACCTTC
13	TRBV6-1	TRBJ1-2	-	-	CASSEADNYGYTF	TGTGCCAGCAGTGAGGCAGATAACTATGGCTACACCTTC
13	TRBV29-1	TRBJ1-2	-	TRBD1	CSASSPGGNGYTF	TGCAGCGCTAGTTCCCCAGGGGGCAATGGCTACACCTTC
14	TRBV21-1	TRBJ1-4	-	-	CARDRTSTNEKLFF	TGTGCCAGGGACAGGACCTCAACTAATGAAAAACTGTTTTTT
14	TRBV6-5	TRBJ2-7	-	-	CASRPTGTIYEQYF	TGTGCCAGCAGACCGACCGGGACAATCTACGAGCAGTACTTC
16	TRBV5-1	TRBJ1-5	-	-	CASSFSGSYSNQPQHF	TGCGCCAGCAGTTTCTCAGGATCTTATAGCAATCAGCCCCAGCATTTT
12	TRBV30	TRBJ2-5	-	-	CAWSVNGLEQYF	TGTGCCTGGAGTGTAAACGGTCTGGAGCAGTACTTC
13	TRBV6-1	TRBJ2-1	-	-	CASRVAVSNEQFF	TGTGCCAGTCGAGTAGCGGTAAGCAATGAGCAGTTCTTC
11	TRBV7-3	TRBJ2-1	-	-	CASSMGHEQFF	TGTGCCAGCAGTATGGGGCATGAGCAGTTCTTC
15	TRBV28	TRBJ1-5	-	-	CASRPSGWGSQPQHF	TGTGCCAGCAGACCATCGGGGTGGGGGAGCCAGCCCCAGCATTTT
14	TRBV6-5	TRBJ1-5	-	-	CASRESRGGQPQHF	TGTGCCAGCAGGGAATCTAGGGGCGGTCAGCCCCAGCATTTT
14	TRBV6-1	TRBJ2-1	-	TRBD1	CASRAGTGGREQFF	TGTGCCAGCAGAGCCGGGACAGGGGGCCGCGAGCAGTTCTTC
16	TRBV19	TRBJ1-3	-	-	CASTHISGRAGNTIYF	TGTGCCAGTACTCATATCTCGGGTAGGGCTGGAAACACCATATATTTT
15	TRBV7-6	TRBJ1-3	once	TRBD1	CASSEDRGPGNTIYF	TGTGCCAGCAGCGAAGACAGGGGGCCTGGAAACACCATATATTTT
15	TRBV9	TRBJ2-1	-	TRBD2	CASSVSSGTYNEQFF	TGTGCCAGCAGCGTTTCCAGCGGGACCTACAATGAGCAGTTCTTC
17	TRBV4-1	TRBJ2-1	-	TRBD2	CASSPRLAGSPHNEQFF	TGCGCCAGCAGCCCCAGGCTAGCGGGGTCCCCGCACAATGAGCAGTTCTTC
16	TRBV19	TRBJ2-2	-	-	CASSIQGARGAGELFF	TGTGCCAGTAGTATCCAGGGGGCCCGGGGGGCCGGGGAGCTGTTTTTT
14	TRBV2	TRBJ2-5	-	TRBD1	CASSTQDRGETQYF	TGTGCCAGCAGCACCCAGGACAGGGGGGAGACCCAGTACTTC
14	TRBV4-1	TRBJ2-4	-	TRBD1	CASSRDRGLNIQYF	TGCGCCAGCAGCCGGGACAGGGGGCTAAACATTCAGTACTTC
12	TRBV5-6	TRBJ1-1	-	-	CASSFRVSEAFF	TGTGCCAGCAGCTTCCGGGTATCTGAAGCTTTCTTT
11	TRBV10-1	TRBJ2-7	-	-	CASSAGGEQYF	TGCGCCAGCAGTGCCGGTGGCGAGCAGTACTTC
12	TRBV12-5	TRBJ2-7	once	-	CASGPSPYEQYF	TGTGCTAGTGGTCCCAGCCCCTACGAGCAGTACTTC
14	TRBV5-8	TRBJ2-5	-	TRBD2	CASSPRGGIETQYF	TGTGCCAGCAGCCCCCGGGGGGGAATAGAGACCCAGTACTTC
14	TRBV21-1	TRBJ2-7	-	-	CASSKVLGAGEQYF	TGTGCCAGCAGCAAAGTTCTGGGGGCGGGCGAGCAGTACTTC
10	TRBV29-1	TRBJ1-2	-	-	CSARQDGYTF	TGCAGCGCCAGACAAGATGGCTACACCTTC
16	TRBV19	TRBJ2-1	-	TRBD2	CASSMYGAGVYNEQFF	TGTGCCAGTAGTATGTATGGAGCGGGAGTATACAATGAGCAGTTCTTC
14	TRBV2	TRBJ2-3	-	TRBD2	CASSVGLAGDTQYF	TGTGCCAGCAGTGTGGGACTAGCAGGGGATACGCAGTATTTT
11	TRBV10-2	TRBJ2-7	-	-	CASRSEYEQYF	TGCGCCAGCAGGAGCGAATACGAGCAGTACTTC
13	TRBV19	TRBJ1-1	-	-	CASSYRENTEAFF	TGTGCCAGTAGCTACAGGGAAAACACTGAAGCTTTCTTT
15	TRBV19	TRBJ1-2	-	-	CATTTSTGANYGYTF	TGTGCCACCACCACCTCGACAGGAGCTAACTATGGCTACACCTTC
13	TRBV27	TRBJ2-7	-	-	CASSWSGSYEQYF	TGTGCCAGCAGTTGGTCGGGCTCCTACGAGCAGTACTTC
15	TRBV5-1	TRBJ2-2	-	-	CASSLGAGNTGELFF	TGCGCCAGCAGCTTGGGGGCGGGGAACACCGGGGAGCTGTTTTTT